The 2 T cell receptor beta chains in this list originate from one sample, sequenced in a study of memory CD4+ T cells and cytomegalovirus serostatus. Single viable CD3+CD4+CD8-CD45RO+ cells were sorted as the memory CD4+ T cells. Repertoires were generated with immunoSEQ multiplex PCR, while TCRdb's copy carries only in-frame clones and drops some. The repertoire holds about 43,000 clones, with around 77% as singletons. The material sequenced was memory CD4+ T cells from blood. The receptors originated from an adult in good health and CMV-seronegative.

V and J are TRBV9 and TRBJ2-2, with 13 bases fitting TRBD2. V shed 7 bases, J shed 6 bases, and the junction held 21 bases outside the gene matches. The V gene's germline CDR1 is SGDLS and CDR2 YYNGEE. The CDR3 extends over 20 amino acids. CDR3 protein: CASGQTRGLAGPPGPGELFF. The CDR3 DNA sequence: TGTGCCAGCGGACAGACCAGGGGACTAGCGGGGCCACCGGGACCCGGGGAGCTGTTTTTT.

The genes are TRBV4-3 and TRBJ1-4, with D possibly TRBD1 on 6 matching bases. The germline V gene encodes CDR1 LGHNA and CDR2 YSLEER. Between the trimmed V and J ends, which lost 0 bases and 6 bases, there was a span of 14 bases. The CDR3 loop spans 16 amino acids. DNA of the CDR3: TGCGCCAGCAGCCAAGAGGTACAGGGATCGGATGAAAAACTGTTTTTT. Translating it yields CASSQEVQGSDEKLFF.